These T cell receptor beta chains were read from a single sample in a study of T-cell reconstitution after alpha-beta-depleted transplantation in children. TCRdb independently ran MiXCR on the PCR reads; one entry per CDR3 protein. The sample lists about 400,000 distinct CDR3 sequences; around 20% were seen once. The sample consisted of PBMCs from the stem cell graft donor, taken from the stem cell graft. The receptor source for this set is a human donor who donated a stem cell graft to a child with acute myeloid leukemia. Each CDR3 is given with its conserved first and last residue. Not all rows give a size; the values are once, few, many and, for expanded clones, a class.

j_gene: TRBJ2-7
abundance: -
v_gene: TRBV5-6
CDR3aa: CASRSGTSNYEQYF

j_gene: TRBJ2-7
abundance: few
v_gene: TRBV5-6
CDR3aa: CASSMGLSYEQYF

j_gene: TRBJ2-1
abundance: few
v_gene: TRBV7-9
CDR3aa: CASSLPSGVGYNEQFF

j_gene: TRBJ2-7
abundance: -
v_gene: TRBV28
CDR3aa: CASRTGRRSYEQYF

j_gene: TRBJ1-1
abundance: few
v_gene: TRBV5-1
CDR3aa: CASSLGGQNQDEAFF

j_gene: TRBJ2-2
abundance: few
v_gene: TRBV9
CDR3aa: CASSDRTTGELFF

j_gene: TRBJ2-7
abundance: few
v_gene: TRBV12-3/TRBV12-4
CDR3aa: CASSSEAYEQYF

j_gene: TRBJ2-3
abundance: few
v_gene: TRBV20-1
CDR3aa: CSARDPGRGGTDTQYF

j_gene: TRBJ2-1
abundance: many
v_gene: TRBV29-1
CDR3aa: CSADRGGANNEQFF

j_gene: TRBJ2-3
abundance: -
v_gene: TRBV12-3/TRBV12-4
CDR3aa: CASGGASQGFRNTQYF

j_gene: TRBJ2-5
abundance: -
v_gene: TRBV12-3/TRBV12-4
CDR3aa: CASTVDRAQETQYF

j_gene: TRBJ1-4
abundance: few
v_gene: TRBV2
CDR3aa: CASSGSNEKLFF

j_gene: TRBJ1-3
abundance: few
v_gene: TRBV5-6
CDR3aa: CASSPRGTGGLSGNTIYF

j_gene: TRBJ1-2
abundance: -
v_gene: TRBV27
CDR3aa: CASTNGRRKSYTF

j_gene: TRBJ2-1
abundance: -
v_gene: TRBV7-8
CDR3aa: CASSLMGQTSYNEQFF

j_gene: TRBJ2-7
abundance: few
v_gene: TRBV20-1
CDR3aa: CSARGDRVSYEQYF

j_gene: TRBJ1-2
abundance: -
v_gene: TRBV12-3/TRBV12-4
CDR3aa: CASRPKGFPNYGYTF

j_gene: TRBJ2-1
abundance: few
v_gene: TRBV11-2
CDR3aa: CASSENPGLAGGQYNEQFF

j_gene: TRBJ2-7
abundance: many
v_gene: TRBV7-2
CDR3aa: CASSLEGLYEQYF

j_gene: TRBJ1-4
abundance: -
v_gene: TRBV6-1
CDR3aa: CTSSPTRSNEKLFF

j_gene: TRBJ2-5
abundance: few
v_gene: TRBV25-1
CDR3aa: CASTPRRGTQETQYF

j_gene: TRBJ2-5
abundance: few
v_gene: TRBV20-1
CDR3aa: CSARDIPWERVGETQYF